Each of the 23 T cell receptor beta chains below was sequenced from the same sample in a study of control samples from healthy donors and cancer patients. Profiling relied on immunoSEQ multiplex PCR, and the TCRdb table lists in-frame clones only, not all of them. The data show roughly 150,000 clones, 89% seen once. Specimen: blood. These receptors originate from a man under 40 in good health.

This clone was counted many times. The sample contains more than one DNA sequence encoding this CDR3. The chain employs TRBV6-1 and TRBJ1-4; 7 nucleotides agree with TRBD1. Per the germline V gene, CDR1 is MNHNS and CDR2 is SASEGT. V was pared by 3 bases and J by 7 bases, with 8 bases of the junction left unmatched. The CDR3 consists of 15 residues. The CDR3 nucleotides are TGTGCCAGCAGTGAGTCACAGGGGACTTTTGAAAAACTGTTTTTT. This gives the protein CASSESQGTFEKLFF.

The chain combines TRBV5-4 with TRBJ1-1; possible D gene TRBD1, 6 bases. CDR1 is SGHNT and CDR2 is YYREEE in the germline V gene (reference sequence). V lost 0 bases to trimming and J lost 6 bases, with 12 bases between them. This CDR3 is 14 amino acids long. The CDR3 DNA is TGTGCCAGCAGCTTGGGCGCGGGGGCGGCTGAAGCTTTCTTT. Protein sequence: CASSLGAGAAEAFF.

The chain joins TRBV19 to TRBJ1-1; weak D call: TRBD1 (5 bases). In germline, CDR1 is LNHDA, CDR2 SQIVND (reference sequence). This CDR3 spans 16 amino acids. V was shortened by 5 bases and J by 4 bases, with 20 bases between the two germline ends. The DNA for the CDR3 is TGTGCCAGTAGTGCCCGGAAACCTCAGGGTTCCACTGAAGCTTTCTTT. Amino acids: CASSARKPQGSTEAFF.

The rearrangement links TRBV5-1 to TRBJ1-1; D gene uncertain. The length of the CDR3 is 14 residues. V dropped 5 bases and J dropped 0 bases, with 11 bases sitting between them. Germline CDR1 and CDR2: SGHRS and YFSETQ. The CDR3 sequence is CASSSDGMNTEAFF. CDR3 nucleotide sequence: TGCGCCAGCAGTAGTGACGGAATGAACACTGAAGCTTTCTTT.

CDR3 protein: CASSQEYRRSAHNEQFF. The CDR3 DNA sequence: TGCGCCAGCAGCCAAGAGTATCGTCGATCTGCCCACAATGAGCAGTTCTTC. The genes are TRBV4-3 and TRBJ2-1; D unclear. CDR1 LGHNA and CDR2 YSLEER come from the germline V gene. CDR3 length: 17 amino acids. Trimming stripped 0 bases from V and 5 bases from J, with 17 bases between.

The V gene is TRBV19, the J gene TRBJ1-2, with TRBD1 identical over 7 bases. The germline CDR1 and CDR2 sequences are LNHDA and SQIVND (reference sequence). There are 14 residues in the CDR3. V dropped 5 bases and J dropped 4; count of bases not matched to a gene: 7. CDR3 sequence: CASSDREWAYGYTF. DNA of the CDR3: TGTGCCAGTAGTGACAGGGAGTGGGCCTATGGCTACACCTTC.

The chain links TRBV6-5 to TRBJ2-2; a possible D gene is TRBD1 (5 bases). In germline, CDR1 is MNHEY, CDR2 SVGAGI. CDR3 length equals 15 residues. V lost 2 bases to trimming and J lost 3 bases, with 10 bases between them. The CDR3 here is CASSYQVRDTGELFF. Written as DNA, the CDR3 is TGTGCCAGCAGTTACCAAGTCAGGGACACCGGGGAGCTGTTTTTT.

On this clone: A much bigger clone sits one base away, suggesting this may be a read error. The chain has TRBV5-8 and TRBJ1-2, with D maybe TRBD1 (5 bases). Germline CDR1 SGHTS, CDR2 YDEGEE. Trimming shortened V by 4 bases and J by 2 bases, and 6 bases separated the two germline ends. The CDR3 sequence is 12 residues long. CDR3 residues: CASSDRNYGYTF. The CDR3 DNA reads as TGTGCCAGCAGCGACAGAAACTATGGCTACACCTTC.

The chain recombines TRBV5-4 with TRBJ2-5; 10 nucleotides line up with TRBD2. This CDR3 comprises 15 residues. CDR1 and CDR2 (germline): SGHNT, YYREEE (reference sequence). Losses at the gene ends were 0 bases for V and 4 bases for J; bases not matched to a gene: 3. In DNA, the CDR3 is TGTGCCAGCAGCTTGGTACTAGCGGGGAGAGAGACCCAGTACTTC. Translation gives CASSLVLAGRETQYF.

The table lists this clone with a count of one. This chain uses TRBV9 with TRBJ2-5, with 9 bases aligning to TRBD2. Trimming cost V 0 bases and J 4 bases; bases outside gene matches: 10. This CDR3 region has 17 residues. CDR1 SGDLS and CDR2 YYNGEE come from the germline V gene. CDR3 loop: CASSVGSSGGRGETQYF. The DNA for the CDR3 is TGTGCCAGCAGCGTAGGTTCCAGCGGGGGGCGTGGAGAGACCCAGTACTTC.

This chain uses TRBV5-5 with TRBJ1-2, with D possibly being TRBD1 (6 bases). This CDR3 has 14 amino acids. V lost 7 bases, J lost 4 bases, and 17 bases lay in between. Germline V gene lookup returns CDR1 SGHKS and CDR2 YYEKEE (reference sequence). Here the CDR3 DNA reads TGTGCCAGCTTCCTTAGGACAGCGACCTATGGCTACACCTTC. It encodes CASFLRTATYGYTF.

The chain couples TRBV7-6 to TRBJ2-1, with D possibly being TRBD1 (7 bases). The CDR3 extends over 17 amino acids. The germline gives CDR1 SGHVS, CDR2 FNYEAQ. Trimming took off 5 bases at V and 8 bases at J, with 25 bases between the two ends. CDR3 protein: CASSPLLRAGQRDEQFF. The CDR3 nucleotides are TGTGCCAGCAGCCCCCTTCTGAGGGCGGGACAGCGTGATGAGCAGTTCTTC. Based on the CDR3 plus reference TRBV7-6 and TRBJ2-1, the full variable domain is GAGVSQSPRYKVTKRGQDVALRCDPISGHVSLYWYRQALGQGPEFLTYFNYEAQQDKSGLPNDRFSAERPEGSISTLTIQRTEQRDSAMYRCASSPLLRAGQRDEQFFGPGTRLTVL.

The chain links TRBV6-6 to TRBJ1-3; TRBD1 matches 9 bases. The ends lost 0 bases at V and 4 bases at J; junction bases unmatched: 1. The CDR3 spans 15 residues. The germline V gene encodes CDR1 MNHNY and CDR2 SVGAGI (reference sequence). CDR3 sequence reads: CASSYSGTGGNTIYF. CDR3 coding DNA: TGTGCCAGCAGTTACTCGGGGACAGGGGGAAACACCATATATTTT.

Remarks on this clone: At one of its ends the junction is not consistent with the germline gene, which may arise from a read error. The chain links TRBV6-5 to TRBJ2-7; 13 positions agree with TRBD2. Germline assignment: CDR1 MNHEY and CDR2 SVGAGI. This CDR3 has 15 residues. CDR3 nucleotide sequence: TGTGCCAGCAGCGGGACTAGCGGGACCCGGTACGCGCAGTACTTC. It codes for CASSGTSGTRYAQYF.

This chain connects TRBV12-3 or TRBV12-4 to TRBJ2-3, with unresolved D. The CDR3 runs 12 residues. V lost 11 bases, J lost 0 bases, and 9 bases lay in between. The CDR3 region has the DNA TGTGCCTCCCTTCTCAGCACAGATACGCAGTATTTT. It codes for CASLLSTDTQYF.

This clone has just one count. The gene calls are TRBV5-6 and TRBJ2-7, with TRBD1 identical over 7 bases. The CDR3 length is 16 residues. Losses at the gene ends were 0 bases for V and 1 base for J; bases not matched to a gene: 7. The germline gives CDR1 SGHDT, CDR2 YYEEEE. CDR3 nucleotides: TGTGCCAGCAGCTTGGGCGGTGAGACAGGGTCCTACGAGCAGTACTTC. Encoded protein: CASSLGGETGSYEQYF.

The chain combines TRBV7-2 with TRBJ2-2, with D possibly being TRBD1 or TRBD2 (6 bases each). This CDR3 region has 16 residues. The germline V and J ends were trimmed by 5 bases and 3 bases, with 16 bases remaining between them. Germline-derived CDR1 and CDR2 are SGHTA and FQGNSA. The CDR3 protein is CASSQKRGGHTGELFF. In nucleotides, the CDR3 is TGTGCCAGCAGCCAAAAAAGAGGGGGGCACACCGGGGAGCTGTTTTTT.

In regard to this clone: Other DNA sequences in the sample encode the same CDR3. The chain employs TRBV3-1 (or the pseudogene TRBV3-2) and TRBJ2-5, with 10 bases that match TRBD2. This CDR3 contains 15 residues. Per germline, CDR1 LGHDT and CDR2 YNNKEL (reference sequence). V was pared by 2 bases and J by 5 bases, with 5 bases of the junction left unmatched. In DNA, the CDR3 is TGTGCCAGCAGCCAATGGACTAGCGGTGCGGAGACCCAGTACTTC. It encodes CASSQWTSGAETQYF.

CDR3: CATSRDSGSPVPQPQHF. The CDR3 coding sequence is TGTGCCACCAGCAGAGATTCTGGCAGCCCGGTTCCCCAGCCCCAGCATTTT. V usage is TRBV15 and J usage is TRBJ1-5; D gene unclear. V gave up 0 bases and J gave up 7 bases, with 19 bases separating them. CDR3 length: 17 amino acids. The germline gives CDR1 LNHNV, CDR2 YYDKDF (reference sequence).

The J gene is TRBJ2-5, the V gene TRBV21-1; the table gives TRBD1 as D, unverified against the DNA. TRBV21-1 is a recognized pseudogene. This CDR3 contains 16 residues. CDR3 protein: CASSKGRTGVRETQYF. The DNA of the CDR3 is TGTGCCAGCAGCAAAGGCCGGACAGGGGTGAGAGAGACCCAGTACTTC.

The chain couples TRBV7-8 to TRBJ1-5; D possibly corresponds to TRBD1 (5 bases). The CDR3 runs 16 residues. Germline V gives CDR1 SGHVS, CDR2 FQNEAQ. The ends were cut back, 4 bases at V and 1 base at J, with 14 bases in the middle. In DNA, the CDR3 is TGTGCCAGCAGCTACCTCGGACGACAGAGCAATCAGCCCCAGCATTTT. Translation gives CASSYLGRQSNQPQHF.

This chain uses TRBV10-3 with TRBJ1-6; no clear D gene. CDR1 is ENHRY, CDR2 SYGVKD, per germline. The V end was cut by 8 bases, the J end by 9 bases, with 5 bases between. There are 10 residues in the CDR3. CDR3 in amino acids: CAIGGSPLHF. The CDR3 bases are TGTGCCATCGGAGGTTCACCCCTCCACTTT.

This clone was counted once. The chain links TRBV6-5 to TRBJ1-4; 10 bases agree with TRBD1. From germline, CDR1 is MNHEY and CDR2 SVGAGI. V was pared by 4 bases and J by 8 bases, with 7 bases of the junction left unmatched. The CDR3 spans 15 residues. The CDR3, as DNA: TGTGCCAGCAGTTCAGGGACAGGGGTGGGCGAAAAACTGTTTTTT. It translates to CASSSGTGVGEKLFF.